A selection of T cell receptor beta chains follows, all from one sample in a study of T-cell memory formation after mild COVID-19. In TCRdb, the 5' RACE reads were re-called with MiXCR into one record per CDR3 protein. The data show roughly 170,000 distinct CDR3 sequences, about a fifth seen once. Sequencing was performed on PBMCs or a T cell subset sorted from them (not recorded which). These receptors all stem from an adult woman who had mild COVID-19 (a few samples of this study predate the infection). Cell type and time point are not known. Each CDR3 is given with its conserved first and last residue. A D gene is named only where the DNA matches it firmly. Not all rows give a size; the values are once, few, many and, for expanded clones, a class.

D,V,length,J,size,CDR3,DNA
.,TRBV19,14,TRBJ2-7,.,CASSSSGTDYEQYF,TGTGCCAGTAGCTCATCCGGGACGGACTACGAGCAGTACTTC
.,TRBV5-1,15,TRBJ1-1,.,CASSSMGYGDTEAFF,TGCGCCAGCAGCTCCATGGGGTACGGGGACACTGAAGCTTTCTTT
.,TRBV6-1,14,TRBJ1-1,.,CASNHKVGWDEAFF,TGTGCCAGCAACCACAAGGTGGGTTGGGATGAAGCTTTCTTT
TRBD1,TRBV7-2,14,TRBJ2-1,.,CASSARTGGREVFF,TGTGCCAGCAGCGCCCGGACAGGGGGCCGGGAGGTGTTCTTC
.,TRBV4-1,16,TRBJ1-1,few,CASSQGVDRLNTEAFF,TGCGCCAGCAGCCAAGGGGTTGACAGGTTAAACACTGAAGCTTTCTTT
.,TRBV20-1,14,TRBJ2-5,.,CSARDLGRGQTQYF,TGCAGTGCTAGAGATTTGGGCCGCGGGCAGACCCAGTACTTC
.,TRBV4-2,17,TRBJ2-7,.,CASSQDPRERGSYEQYF,TGTGCCAGCAGCCAAGATCCCAGGGAAAGAGGCTCCTACGAGCAGTACTTC
.,TRBV7-9,12,TRBJ1-1,few,CASGRAGTEAFF,TGTGCCTCCGGACGGGCTGGCACTGAAGCTTTCTTT
TRBD2,TRBV9,18,TRBJ2-1,few,CASSVAQSGRATGGEQFF,TGTGCCAGCAGCGTAGCTCAAAGCGGGAGGGCCACAGGCGGTGAGCAGTTCTTC
.,TRBV9,15,TRBJ1-2,many,CASSVGVGSNYGYTF,TGTGCCAGCAGCGTAGGGGTCGGCTCTAACTATGGCTACACCTTC